This TCR beta chain stems from a study of blood T cell repertoires in COVID-19. Study information: Italy, Spain and the United States were the sources of the convalescent and acute COVID-19 samples. The cDNA or gDNA used as material had been derived from T cells, B-cell-depleted T cells, or PBMCs.

In the authors' workflow: The authors estimated nucleated cell counts from reference gene primer amplification. Data came from immunoSEQ multiplex PCR; TCRdb stores just in-frame clones and leaves some out. V and J calls and clone size are as listed in that table; D and trimming were resolved from the DNA. The sample holds fewer than 350,000 clones; 81% are singletons and the top ten take around 3%. This clone was detected only once. There are 15 residues in the CDR3. Germline trimming cut 0 bases from V and 4 bases from J; bases unmatched to any gene: 3. The V gene's germline CDR1 is SGDLS and CDR2 YYNGEE.

This receptor was obtained from a woman aged 55 to 70 with active or convalescent COVID-19. The sample taken for sequencing was peripheral blood. The chain has TRBV9 and TRBJ1-4; 7 bases agree with TRBD1. CDR3 residues: CASSVGQGFNEKLFF. Here the CDR3 DNA reads TGTGCCAGCAGCGTAGGACAGGGCTTTAATGAAAAACTGTTTTTT. The full variable domain, completed using reference TRBV9 and TRBJ1-4, is DSGVTQTPKHLITATGQRVTLRCSPRSGDLSVYWYQQSLDQGLQFLIQYYNGEERAKGNILERFSAQQFPDLHSELNLSSLELGDSALYFCASSVGQGFNEKLFFGSGTQLSVL.